These 17 T cell receptor beta chains were sequenced from one sample in a study of CD8+ T cells in alopecia areata. Once RNA had been extracted, it was reverse transcribed into cDNA to act as the sequencing template. The method was immunoSEQ multiplex PCR; TCRdb's version includes in-frame clones alone and lacks a portion of them. In the table there are 95,000 to 110,000 clones, roughly 50% of which are singletons. Material for sequencing was CD4+ T cells sorted from blood. All receptors come from a human donor in good health.

The chain links TRBV6-5 to TRBJ2-3, with TRBD2 identical over 8 bases. Germline trimming cut 6 bases from V and 1 base from J; bases unmatched to any gene: 0. Germline CDR1 is MNHEY and CDR2 is SVGAGI. CDR3 size: 13 residues. The CDR3 region has the DNA TGTGCCAGCAGGACTAGCGGCACAGATACGCAGTATTTT. Protein product: CASRTSGTDTQYF.

The rearrangement uses TRBV7-9 and TRBJ2-5; D gene unclear. The CDR3 sequence is 15 residues long. Trimming cost V 0 bases and J 4 bases, with 12 bases left between them. Germline V gene data show CDR1 as SEHNR and CDR2 as FQNEAQ (reference sequence). The CDR3 region has the DNA TGTGCCAGCAGCTTAGCGCTATGGAAAGGAGAGACCCAGTACTTC. Translation: CASSLALWKGETQYF.

This clone has only a few counts. The J gene is TRBJ1-6, the V gene TRBV7-9; D not resolved. Germline CDR1 is SEHNR and CDR2 is FQNEAQ (reference sequence). This CDR3 contains 13 residues. V was trimmed by 6 bases and J by 12 bases, leaving 15 bases between them. The CDR3 DNA is TGTGCCAGCAGTATCCTCGACGGGAGACCCCTCCACTTT. Protein product: CASSILDGRPLHF.

The rearrangement joins TRBV7-2 to TRBJ2-5; a possible D gene is TRBD2 (6 bases). This CDR3 region has 14 residues. The V gene lost 4 bases and the J gene lost 5 bases, with 14 bases spanning the gap. CDR1 SGHTA and CDR2 FQGNSA come from the germline V gene. This CDR3 reads CASSSSGGGETQYF. DNA for the CDR3: TGTGCCAGCAGCTCCTCCGGGGGTGGGGAGACCCAGTACTTC. The complete variable domain, with remaining parts taken from reference TRBV7-2 and TRBJ2-5, reads GAGVSQSPSNKVTEKGKDVELRCDPISGHTALYWYRQSLGQGLEFLIYFQGNSAPDKSGLPSDRFSAERTGGSVSTLTIQRTQQEDSAVYLCASSSSGGGETQYFGPGTRLLVL.

The sample holds many counts of this clone. V usage is TRBV7-8 and J usage is TRBJ2-3; D might be TRBD2 (6 bases). V gave up 5 bases and J gave up 9 bases, with 18 bases separating them. The V gene's germline CDR1 is SGHVS and CDR2 FQNEAQ. The CDR3 spans 14 residues. The CDR3 is CASSDFVTSPTQYF. The DNA of the CDR3 is TGTGCCAGCAGCGACTTTGTGACTAGTCCCACGCAGTATTTT.

The V call is TRBV6-6, the J call TRBJ1-5, with unresolved D. Germline V gene data show CDR1 as MNHNY and CDR2 as SVGAGI (reference sequence). The ends were cut back, 5 bases at V and 0 bases at J, with 5 bases in the middle. The length of the CDR3 is 13 residues. Here the CDR3 reads CASSQTSNQPQHF. The CDR3 DNA is TGTGCCAGCAGTCAAACTAGCAATCAGCCCCAGCATTTT.

J is TRBJ2-4 and V is TRBV19; 12 nucleotides agree with TRBD1. Germline V gives CDR1 LNHDA, CDR2 SQIVND (reference sequence). This CDR3 region has 15 residues. V trimming: 5 bases; J trimming: 7 bases; junction bases outside the gene matches: 6. CDR3 sequence (DNA): TGTGCCAGTAGTCCCTCGGGACAGGGGGCGAACATTCAGTACTTC. Its translation: CASSPSGQGANIQYF.

The chain uses TRBV4-3 and TRBJ2-1; the D call may be TRBD1 or TRBD2 (5 bases each). With 0 bases removed from V and 6 bases from J, the gap between germline ends came to 9 bases. Germline-derived CDR1 and CDR2 are LGHNA and YSLEER. The CDR3 consists of 14 residues. The CDR3 DNA follows: TGCGCCAGCAGCCAAGATCAGGGACGCAATGAGCAGTTCTTC. This translates into CASSQDQGRNEQFF.

V usage is TRBV4-1 and J usage is TRBJ1-5; the D gene is possibly TRBD1 (5 bases). Per germline, CDR1 MGHRA and CDR2 YSYEKL. The CDR3 extends over 15 amino acids. Trimming removed 1 base at V and 4 bases at J, with 11 bases between. For the CDR3, the DNA is TGCGCCAGCAGCCAAGTGGGACGGAAAAATCAGCCCCAGCATTTT. Translating it yields CASSQVGRKNQPQHF.

Only a few counts were recorded for this clone. One junction end disagrees with the germline gene, perhaps due to a read error. The chain employs TRBV7-2 and TRBJ1-2, with D possibly being TRBD1 (5 bases). The CDR3 is 15 amino acids. Germline V lookup: CDR1 SGHTA, CDR2 FQGNSA. This CDR3 is CASRLGARESYGYTF. The CDR3 region has the DNA TGTGCCAGCAGGTTAGGGGCAAGGGAAAGTTATGGCTACACCTTC.

This chain links TRBV5-1 with TRBJ2-3, with D uncertain. The CDR3 totals 12 residues. Germline V gene lookup returns CDR1 SGHRS and CDR2 YFSETQ. Trimming cost V 4 bases and J 2 bases, with 5 bases left between them. The CDR3 spells CASSENTDTQYF. The CDR3 bases are TGCGCCAGCAGCGAAAACACAGATACGCAGTATTTT.

V and J are TRBV19 and TRBJ2-1, with 9 bases aligning to TRBD1. Losses at the gene ends were 5 bases for V and 0 bases for J; bases not matched to a gene: 5. The germline gives CDR1 LNHDA, CDR2 SQIVND (reference sequence). CDR3 length equals 16 residues. The CDR3 bases are TGTGCCAGTAGTTCCGGGACAGGGAGCTCCTACAATGAGCAGTTCTTC. This translates into CASSSGTGSSYNEQFF. Full variable domain (rest looked up from reference TRBV19 and TRBJ2-1): DGGITQSPKYLFRKEGQNVTLSCEQNLNHDAMYWYRQDPGQGLRLIYYSQIVNDFQKGDIAEGYSVSREKKESFPLTVTSAQKNPTAFYLCASSSGTGSSYNEQFFGPGTRLTVL.

V is TRBV6-5 and J is TRBJ1-3, with D uncertain. The CDR3 totals 16 residues. Trimming cost V 0 bases and J 5 bases, with 14 bases left between them. Germline V lookup: CDR1 MNHEY, CDR2 SVGAGI. The CDR3 DNA sequence: TGTGCCAGCAGTTACTCGACGGTCACTACCCGAAACACCATATATTTT. It codes for CASSYSTVTTRNTIYF.

The chain has TRBV23-1 and TRBJ2-2; D gene ambiguous. TRBV23-1 is an open reading frame whose function is uncertain. This CDR3 is 17 amino acids long. The V end lost 6 bases, the J end lost 4 bases, and 21 bases lay between the germline ends. The CDR3 DNA follows: TGCGCCAGCAGCACCCCTTATCTGGGGTGGGGCACCGGGGAGCTGTTTTTT. This gives the protein CASSTPYLGWGTGELFF.

The chain employs TRBV29-1 and TRBJ1-4; D is ambiguous. V shed 7 bases and J shed 6 bases, with 6 bases lying between them. This CDR3 is 10 amino acids long. Germline V gene data show CDR1 as SQVTM and CDR2 as ANQGSEA. The CDR3 DNA reads TGCAGCGCAGGCGATGAAAAACTGTTTTTT. Its protein is CSAGDEKLFF.

The chain uses TRBV29-1 and TRBJ2-5, with D perhaps TRBD2 (6 bases). Germline CDR1 reads SQVTM; CDR2 reads ANQGSEA. Deletions cut 2 bases from V and 4 bases from J, with 14 bases between. The CDR3 has 14 amino acids. The CDR3 DNA is TGCAGCGTTGAAAAGACGCGGGGCGGAGAGACCCAGTACTTC. Amino acids: CSVEKTRGGETQYF.

The V call is TRBV30, the J call TRBJ1-6, with 8 bases lining up with TRBD1. The CDR3 sequence is 16 residues long. After removal of 4 bases from V and 6 bases from J, the junction contained 11 bases not matched to a gene. The germline V gene encodes CDR1 GTSNPN and CDR2 SVGIG (reference sequence). CDR3 DNA: TGTGCCTGGAACTATCTCGGACAGGGCAGTAATTCACCCCTCCACTTT. Protein sequence: CAWNYLGQGSNSPLHF.